This is a list of T cell receptor beta chains from one sample in a study of T cells in Graves' hyperthyroidism and ophthalmopathy. TCRdb reprocessed the multiplex PCR reads via MiXCR and lists one record per CDR3 protein. This table has over 400,000 distinct CDR3 sequences, about 22% appearing once. The sample taken for sequencing was blood. These receptors all come from a woman aged 65 to 85 with Graves' ophthalmopathy. Each CDR3 is given with its conserved first and last residue. The D gene is left open where the match is weak. Not all rows give a size; the values are once, few, many and, for expanded clones, a class.

clone_size,d_call,j_call,v_call,cdr3_nt,cdr3_aa
many,NA,TRBJ1-2,TRBV7-2,TGTGCCAGCAGCTTAGCGGGGGCAGTCTATGGCTACACCTTC,CASSLAGAVYGYTF
NA,TRBD1,TRBJ2-5,TRBV19,TGTGCCAGTAGTGGGACAGGAGGGGAGACCCAGTACTTC,CASSGTGGETQYF
NA,TRBD2,TRBJ2-1,TRBV12-3/TRBV12-4,TGTACCAGCAGAGGGACTAGCGGACCCTACAATGAGCAGTTCTTC,CTSRGTSGPYNEQFF
many,NA,TRBJ1-1,TRBV12-3/TRBV12-4,TGTGCCAGCAGTCTCAGTTCGGGGCTGAACACTGAAGCTTTCTTT,CASSLSSGLNTEAFF
few,TRBD2,TRBJ2-7,TRBV29-1,TGCAGCTTCCAACGGGGGGAAAGCTCCTACGAGCAGTACTTC,CSFQRGESSYEQYF
NA,NA,TRBJ2-4,TRBV3-1,TGTGCCAGCAGCCAGGGGGACATTCAGTACTTC,CASSQGDIQYF
NA,NA,TRBJ2-3,TRBV11-2,TGTGCCAGCAGCCGGGTGGAGAATACGCAGTATTTT,CASSRVENTQYF
once,NA,TRBJ2-1,TRBV28,TGTGCCGGCAGTTTCCAGGAGAATGGGCAGTCCTTC,CAGSFQENGQSF
NA,TRBD1,TRBJ1-2,TRBV3-1,TGTGCCAGCAGGCAGACAGGGTACGACTATGGCTACACCTTC,CASRQTGYDYGYTF
NA,NA,TRBJ1-5,TRBV18,TGTGCCAGCTCACCACGGTCCCAGCTAGTTAATCAGCCCCAGCATTTT,CASSPRSQLVNQPQHF